This T cell receptor beta chain derives from a study of cytomegalovirus exposure and HLA in healthy donors. The CDR3 extends over 14 amino acids. V lost 1 base and J lost 4, with 10 bases in between. Germline V gives CDR1 SGHTA, CDR2 FQGNSA. Regarding the study as a whole: Most of the TCR beta V segments (in an earlier analysis) were productive either about 90% or about 30% of the time. Some V segments, including TRBV6-2 and TRBV6-3, were excluded as indistinguishable.

Points on this clone: Its specificity is not known.

PCR used 60 Vbeta primers and 13 Jbeta primers. Some clones are missing from TCRdb's copy, which holds only in-frame ones; the method was immunoSEQ multiplex PCR. The sample consists of 100,000 to 120,000 clones, 83% of them appearing once. This chain joins TRBV7-2 and TRBJ1-2, with unresolved D. The sequence was obtained from a man between 18 and 35 years old in good health and CMV-seronegative. The source material was PBMCs. In DNA, the CDR3 is TGTGCCAGCAGCTTAGAATGGAGGAGCTATGGCTACACCTTC. This sequence encodes CASSLEWRSYGYTF.